A selection of T cell receptor beta chains follows, all from one sample in a study of identical twins. Each CDR3 protein is one row after TCRdb ran MiXCR on the 5' RACE reads. Here the sample spans 350,000 to 400,000 distinct CDR3 sequences, 8.5% to 10% being singletons. Sequencing was performed on naive T cells sorted from blood. All receptors come from a woman aged 50 to 65 in good health. The CDR3 runs from the conserved cysteine through the conserved F or W. D genes are given only for firm matches. Clone size is not always given. Where it is, it says once, few, many or a class for expanded clones.

V: TRBV19; size: -; D: -; J: TRBJ2-7; CDR3: CAYRRQYF; DNA: TGTGCCTACAGACGGCAGTACTTC
V: TRBV7-2; size: few; D: -; J: TRBJ1-1; CDR3: CASSLSRSMNTEAFF; DNA: TGTGCCAGCAGCTTAAGTAGGTCAATGAACACTGAAGCTTTCTTT
V: TRBV7-8; size: few; D: -; J: TRBJ1-4; CDR3: CASSGSQGGTNEKLFF; DNA: TGTGCCAGCAGCGGGAGTCAGGGAGGAACTAATGAAAAACTGTTTTTT
V: TRBV12-3/TRBV12-4; size: -; D: -; J: TRBJ2-7; CDR3: CASSLGWTYEQYF; DNA: TGTGCCAGCAGTTTGGGATGGACCTACGAGCAGTACTTC
V: TRBV12-3/TRBV12-4; size: many; D: -; J: TRBJ1-5; CDR3: CASSSGVTSNQPQHF; DNA: TGTGCCAGCAGCTCAGGGGTGACGAGCAATCAGCCCCAGCATTTT
V: TRBV6-5; size: few; D: -; J: TRBJ1-4; CDR3: CASSYTSKDRSGNEKLFF; DNA: TGTGCCAGCAGTTACACCTCCAAAGACAGGTCGGGGAATGAAAAACTGTTTTTT
V: TRBV20-1; size: many; D: -; J: TRBJ2-3; CDR3: CSAKWITDTQYF; DNA: TGCAGTGCTAAATGGATCACAGATACGCAGTATTTT
V: TRBV12-5; size: -; D: -; J: TRBJ2-1; CDR3: CASGLILEQFF; DNA: TGTGCTAGTGGTTTGATCCTGGAGCAGTTCTTC
V: TRBV3-1; size: few; D: TRBD1; J: TRBJ1-5; CDR3: CASSGDRDQPQHF; DNA: TGTGCCAGCTCCGGAGACAGGGATCAGCCCCAGCATTTT
V: TRBV3-1; size: few; D: -; J: TRBJ1-1; CDR3: CASSQDSATEAFF; DNA: TGTGCCAGCAGCCAAGATTCGGCGACAGAAGCTTTCTTT
V: TRBV30; size: many; D: TRBD1; J: TRBJ2-2; CDR3: CAWNFGTGNTGELFF; DNA: TGTGCCTGGAATTTTGGGACAGGGAACACCGGGGAGCTGTTTTTT
V: TRBV12-3/TRBV12-4; size: many; D: -; J: TRBJ1-2; CDR3: CASSSQGNYGYTF; DNA: TGTGCCAGCAGTAGTCAGGGTAACTATGGCTACACCTTC
V: TRBV12-3/TRBV12-4; size: many; D: -; J: TRBJ2-6; CDR3: CASSFYEVGANVLTF; DNA: TGTGCCAGCAGTTTCTATGAGGTTGGGGCCAACGTCCTGACTTTC
V: TRBV6-1; size: few; D: -; J: TRBJ1-4; CDR3: CASSANWLNEKLFF; DNA: TGTGCCAGCAGTGCGAACTGGCTTAATGAAAAACTGTTTTTT
V: TRBV19; size: -; D: -; J: TRBJ2-1; CDR3: CASGGRALMDEQFF; DNA: TGTGCCAGTGGTGGCAGGGCCCTAATGGATGAGCAGTTCTTC
V: TRBV7-9; size: many; D: -; J: TRBJ2-1; CDR3: CASSLAFGRLEQFF; DNA: TGTGCCAGCAGCTTAGCGTTTGGACGGCTGGAGCAGTTCTTC
V: TRBV7-8; size: -; D: TRBD1; J: TRBJ2-5; CDR3: CASSFRTGVAPAQYF; DNA: TGTGCCAGCAGCTTCCGGACAGGGGTTGCGCCGGCCCAGTACTTC
V: TRBV24-1; size: many; D: TRBD1; J: TRBJ2-1; CDR3: CATSNRGYNEQFF; DNA: TGTGCCACCAGTAACAGGGGATACAATGAGCAGTTCTTC
V: TRBV6-2/TRBV6-3; size: few; D: -; J: TRBJ2-3; CDR3: CASSYSTIGLDTQYF; DNA: TGTGCCAGCAGTTACTCTACGATCGGGTTGGATACGCAGTATTTT
V: TRBV4-1; size: few; D: TRBD1; J: TRBJ2-1; CDR3: CASSQGTGVFSGNEQFF; DNA: TGCGCCAGCAGCCAGGGGACAGGGGTCTTCTCAGGCAATGAGCAGTTCTTC
V: TRBV12-3/TRBV12-4; size: -; D: -; J: TRBJ2-3; CDR3: CASSKSGSTDTQYF; DNA: TGTGCCAGCAGTAAAAGCGGCAGCACAGATACGCAGTATTTT
V: TRBV5-1; size: few; D: TRBD2; J: TRBJ2-5; CDR3: CASSGAGGPETQYF; DNA: TGCGCCAGCAGCGGAGCGGGAGGGCCGGAGACCCAGTACTTC
V: TRBV3-1; size: -; D: -; J: TRBJ2-2; CDR3: CASSQTGGELFF; DNA: TGTGCCAGCAGCCAAACGGGGGGGGAGCTGTTTTTT
V: TRBV29-1; size: many; D: -; J: TRBJ1-4; CDR3: CSVEENNEKLFF; DNA: TGCAGCGTTGAAGAAAATAATGAAAAACTGTTTTTT
V: TRBV24-1; size: many; D: -; J: TRBJ2-2; CDR3: CATSPRRRDTGELFF; DNA: TGTGCCACCTCTCCACGGCGGAGGGACACCGGGGAGCTGTTTTTT
V: TRBV5-1; size: many; D: -; J: TRBJ2-1; CDR3: CASTFIQGYEQFF; DNA: TGCGCCAGCACTTTCATACAGGGTTATGAGCAGTTCTTC
V: TRBV11-2; size: -; D: TRBD1; J: TRBJ1-5; CDR3: CASSPGTGGGRPQHF; DNA: TGTGCCAGCAGCCCGGGGACAGGGGGCGGGAGGCCCCAGCATTTT
V: TRBV6-5; size: few; D: -; J: TRBJ2-2; CDR3: CASSTTRPDTGELFF; DNA: TGTGCCAGCAGTACCACTAGGCCAGACACCGGGGAGCTGTTTTTT
V: TRBV5-1; size: many; D: -; J: TRBJ2-1; CDR3: CASSFTRFSGALNEQFF; DNA: TGCGCCAGCAGCTTTACCCGATTCTCCGGGGCCCTAAATGAGCAGTTCTTC
V: TRBV5-1; size: many; D: -; J: TRBJ1-1; CDR3: CASSIPGQNTEAFF; DNA: TGCGCCAGCAGCATCCCGGGGCAGAACACTGAAGCTTTCTTT
V: TRBV29-1; size: few; D: -; J: TRBJ2-2; CDR3: CSVVSGQLTGELFF; DNA: TGCAGCGTTGTATCAGGACAACTCACCGGGGAGCTGTTTTTT
V: TRBV11-2; size: -; D: TRBD1; J: TRBJ2-1; CDR3: CASSGAGTGTNEQFF; DNA: TGTGCCAGCAGCGGCGCCGGGACAGGGACCAATGAGCAGTTCTTC
V: TRBV2; size: few; D: TRBD2; J: TRBJ2-1; CDR3: CASSGDRRTSEYNEQFF; DNA: TGTGCCAGCAGTGGGGATCGGCGGACTAGCGAATACAATGAGCAGTTCTTC
V: TRBV9; size: few; D: TRBD2; J: TRBJ2-1; CDR3: CASSVDVGRPHQFF; DNA: TGTGCCAGCAGCGTAGATGTCGGGAGGCCACATCAGTTCTTC
V: TRBV5-1; size: many; D: -; J: TRBJ2-7; CDR3: CASSPLQGMNEQYF; DNA: TGCGCCAGCAGCCCCCTACAGGGAATGAACGAGCAGTACTTC
V: TRBV5-1; size: few; D: TRBD1; J: TRBJ2-5; CDR3: CASSLFGTGRETQYF; DNA: TGCGCCAGCAGCTTGTTCGGGACAGGGAGAGAGACCCAGTACTTC
V: TRBV12-3/TRBV12-4; size: -; D: -; J: TRBJ1-5; CDR3: CASSLARGSNQPQHF; DNA: TGTGCCAGCAGTTTAGCGCGGGGAAGCAATCAGCCCCAGCATTTT
V: TRBV30; size: -; D: -; J: TRBJ2-7; CDR3: CAWSVNYEQYF; DNA: TGTGCCTGGAGTGTTAATTACGAGCAGTACTTC
V: TRBV20-1; size: few; D: -; J: TRBJ1-1; CDR3: CSVVTGEAGTEAFF; DNA: TGCAGTGTAGTGACCGGGGAGGCGGGCACTGAAGCTTTCTTT
V: TRBV4-1; size: few; D: -; J: TRBJ2-7; CDR3: CASSQAGGWGKNEQYF; DNA: TGCGCCAGCAGCCAAGCCGGCGGCTGGGGTAAAAACGAGCAGTACTTC
V: TRBV9; size: few; D: -; J: TRBJ1-3; CDR3: CASSVEAGRRNTIYF; DNA: TGTGCCAGCAGCGTAGAAGCAGGGAGAAGAAACACCATATATTTT
V: TRBV18; size: -; D: TRBD1; J: TRBJ2-3; CDR3: CASSPWGQGPDTQYF; DNA: TGTGCCAGCTCACCCTGGGGACAGGGCCCAGATACGCAGTATTTT
V: TRBV20-1; size: few; D: -; J: TRBJ2-1; CDR3: CSASARRGYNEQFF; DNA: TGCAGTGCCTCCGCTAGGCGGGGATACAATGAGCAGTTCTTC
V: TRBV3-1; size: -; D: TRBD1; J: TRBJ1-5; CDR3: CASSQGRGDNQPQHF; DNA: TGTGCCAGCAGCCAAGGCAGGGGGGACAATCAGCCCCAGCATTTT
V: TRBV6-6; size: few; D: TRBD2; J: TRBJ2-2; CDR3: CASSSGGGGGELFF; DNA: TGTGCCAGCAGTTCGGGAGGGGGTGGCGGGGAGCTGTTTTTT
V: TRBV15; size: many; D: -; J: TRBJ1-1; CDR3: CATSPWSLKSEAFF; DNA: TGTGCCACCAGCCCCTGGTCGTTGAAGTCTGAAGCTTTCTTT
V: TRBV12-3/TRBV12-4; size: many; D: -; J: TRBJ1-5; CDR3: CASSNTKSQHF; DNA: TGTGCCAGCAGCAATACAAAATCCCAGCATTTT
V: TRBV6-2/TRBV6-3; size: few; D: TRBD2; J: TRBJ2-1; CDR3: CASGGGLAGDNEQFF; DNA: TGTGCCAGCGGCGGGGGGCTAGCGGGAGACAATGAGCAGTTCTTC
V: TRBV7-6; size: many; D: -; J: TRBJ2-1; CDR3: CASSLFRDQNNEQFF; DNA: TGTGCCAGCAGCTTATTTAGGGACCAAAACAATGAGCAGTTCTTC
V: TRBV19; size: -; D: -; J: TRBJ2-1; CDR3: CASSLGLHEQFF; DNA: TGTGCCAGTAGTTTGGGGTTACATGAGCAGTTCTTC
V: TRBV24-1; size: few; D: -; J: TRBJ2-7; CDR3: CATGSGPYEQYF; DNA: TGTGCCACCGGTAGCGGACCCTACGAGCAGTACTTC
V: TRBV5-1; size: -; D: -; J: TRBJ2-7; CDR3: CASSLGVTIYEQYF; DNA: TGCGCCAGCAGCTTGGGCGTAACGATTTACGAGCAGTACTTC
V: TRBV11-3; size: few; D: TRBD2; J: TRBJ2-5; CDR3: CASSLSAGRGTQYF; DNA: TGTGCCAGCAGCTTGTCAGCGGGGAGGGGGACCCAGTACTTC
V: TRBV3-1; size: many; D: TRBD1; J: TRBJ2-5; CDR3: CASSYRDRAGETQYF; DNA: TGTGCCAGCAGCTACCGGGACAGGGCGGGAGAGACCCAGTACTTC
V: TRBV3-1; size: -; D: -; J: TRBJ2-5; CDR3: CASSQGHRSPYGF; DNA: TGTGCCAGCAGCCAAGGCCACAGGTCCCCCTACGGCTTC
V: TRBV29-1; size: few; D: -; J: TRBJ2-1; CDR3: CSVVKGVDNEQFF; DNA: TGCAGCGTTGTAAAGGGAGTGGACAATGAGCAGTTCTTC
V: TRBV6-6; size: -; D: TRBD2; J: TRBJ2-4; CDR3: CASRRLADYKNIQYF; DNA: TGTGCCAGCAGGCGACTAGCGGACTATAAAAACATTCAGTACTTC
V: TRBV5-1; size: -; D: -; J: TRBJ2-1; CDR3: CASSTRNEQFF; DNA: TGCGCCAGCAGTACACGCAATGAGCAGTTCTTC
V: TRBV5-1; size: few; D: -; J: TRBJ1-4; CDR3: CASSSLGGALEKLFF; DNA: TGCGCCAGCAGCTCGTTGGGGGGGGCCTTGGAAAAACTGTTTTTT
V: TRBV19; size: many; D: -; J: TRBJ2-3; CDR3: CASSIASSDTQYF; DNA: TGTGCCAGTAGTATCGCCAGCTCAGATACGCAGTATTTT